The present TCR beta chain was sequenced within a study of vaccination and CD4 T cells after COVID-19. In germline, CDR1 is DFQATT, CDR2 SNEGSKA (reference sequence). This CDR3 region has 16 residues. Trimming left V 1 base short and J 0 bases short, with 13 bases between. At the Johns Hopkins FTIC core, DNA taken from cultured CD4+ T cells was sequenced by way of the Oncomine TCR Beta short-read assay. MiXCR, applied by TCRdb to the PCR reads, yields one record per CDR3 protein. In the table there are roughly 14,000 distinct CDR3 sequences, approximately 42% of which are singletons. Treatment meaning: approximately 9-day PBMC culture with coronavirus spike peptide pools or control peptides (ViraFEST assay). Remarks on this clonotype: Its antigen is unidentified.

The receptor was isolated from a human donor with COVID-19. This sequence joins TRBV20-1 and TRBJ1-3; D ambiguous. Sequences were obtained from cultured CD4+ T cells from blood. The CDR3 loop reads CSARVYRFLSGNTIYF. For the CDR3, the DNA is TGCAGTGCTAGAGTTTACAGATTTCTCTCTGGAAACACCATATATTTT.